This T cell receptor (beta chain) was captured in a study of T-cell memory formation after mild COVID-19. This clonotype was recorded at least ten times. V was trimmed by 8 bases and J by 1 base, leaving 9 bases between them. Looked up from germline, CDR1 is SGHRS and CDR2 is YFSETQ. The CDR3 spans 12 residues. TCRdb re-derived calls from the 5' RACE reads in MiXCR, one entry per CDR3 protein. The data hold 390,000 or so distinct CDR3 sequences, with about 17% observed a single time. This TCR derives from a young man who had mild COVID-19 (a few samples of this study predate the infection). Cell type and time point are not known. Source material: PBMCs or a T cell subset sorted from them (not recorded which). V and J are TRBV5-1 and TRBJ1-1; D might be TRBD1 (5 bases). The CDR3 DNA reads as TGCGCCAGGAGGGACCGGAACACTGAAGCTTTCTTT. This codes for CARRDRNTEAFF.